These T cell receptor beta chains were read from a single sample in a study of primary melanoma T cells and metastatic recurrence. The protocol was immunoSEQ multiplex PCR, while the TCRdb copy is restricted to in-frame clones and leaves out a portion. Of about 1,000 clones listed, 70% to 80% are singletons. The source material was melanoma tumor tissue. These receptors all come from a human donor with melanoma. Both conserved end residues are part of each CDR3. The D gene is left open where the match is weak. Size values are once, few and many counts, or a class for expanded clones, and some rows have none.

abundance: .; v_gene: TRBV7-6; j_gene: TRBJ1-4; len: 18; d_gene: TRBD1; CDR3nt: TGTGCCAGCAGCGGGGGCTCGGGACAGGGGTTCCCTGGGGAAAAACTGTTTTTT; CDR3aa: CASSGGSGQGFPGEKLFF
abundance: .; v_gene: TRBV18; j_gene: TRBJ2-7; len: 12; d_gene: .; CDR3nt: TGTGCCAGCTCACCCGGCCTCTACGAGCAGTACTTC; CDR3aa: CASSPGLYEQYF
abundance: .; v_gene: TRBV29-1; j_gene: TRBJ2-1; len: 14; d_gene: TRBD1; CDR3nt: TGCAGCGTTGAAGATTGGACAGGGAACAATGAGCAGTTCTTC; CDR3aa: CSVEDWTGNNEQFF
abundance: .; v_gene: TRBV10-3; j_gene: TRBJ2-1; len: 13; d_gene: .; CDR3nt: TGTGCCGTCCAGGGGAGGGGCTCGGATGAGCAGTTCTTC; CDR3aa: CAVQGRGSDEQFF
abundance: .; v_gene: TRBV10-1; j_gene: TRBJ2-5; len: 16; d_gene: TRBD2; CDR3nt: TGCGCCAGCAGTGAGTCGCTAGCGGGGGACCAAGAGACCCAGTACTTC; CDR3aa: CASSESLAGDQETQYF
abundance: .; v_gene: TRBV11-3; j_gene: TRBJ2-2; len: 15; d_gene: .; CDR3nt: TGTGCCAGCAGCTTGCAACAGGGCCTGACCGGGGAGCTGTTTTTT; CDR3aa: CASSLQQGLTGELFF
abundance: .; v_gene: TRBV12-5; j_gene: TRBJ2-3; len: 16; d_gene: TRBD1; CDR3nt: TGTGCTAGTGGGAAGGGGACAGGGGGCAAAGCAGATACGCAGTATTTT; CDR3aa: CASGKGTGGKADTQYF
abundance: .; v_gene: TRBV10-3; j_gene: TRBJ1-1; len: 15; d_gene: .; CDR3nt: TGTGCCATCAGTGAGCCGACAGATATGAACACTGAAGCTTTCTTT; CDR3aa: CAISEPTDMNTEAFF
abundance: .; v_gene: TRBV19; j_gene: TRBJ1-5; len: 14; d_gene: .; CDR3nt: TGTGCCAGCCGGGGGGCCAGGCGGAATCAGCCCCAGCATTTT; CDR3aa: CASRGARRNQPQHF
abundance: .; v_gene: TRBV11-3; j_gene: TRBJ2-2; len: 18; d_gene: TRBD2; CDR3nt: TGTGCCAGCAGCTTATCCCCTAGCGGGAGGCCAGGGGGCGGGGAGCTGTTTTTT; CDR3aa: CASSLSPSGRPGGGELFF
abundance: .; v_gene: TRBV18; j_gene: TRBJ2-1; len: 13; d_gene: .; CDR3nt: TGTGCCAGCTCACCACGGGGGATGAATGAGCAGTTCTTC; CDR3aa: CASSPRGMNEQFF
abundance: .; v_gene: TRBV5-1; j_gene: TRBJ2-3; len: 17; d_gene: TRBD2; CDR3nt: TGCGCCAGCAGTTCGGGACTAGCGGGAGGGTGGAGAGATACGCAGTATTTT; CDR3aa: CASSSGLAGGWRDTQYF
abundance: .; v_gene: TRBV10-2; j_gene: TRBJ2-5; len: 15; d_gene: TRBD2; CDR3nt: TGCGCCAGCAGTGGGACTAGCGGGAACCAAGAGACCCAGTACTTC; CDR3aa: CASSGTSGNQETQYF
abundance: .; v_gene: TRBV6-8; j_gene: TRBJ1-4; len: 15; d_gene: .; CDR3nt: TGTGCCAGCAGTCCCCTCCGGGGAACTAATGAAAAACTGTTTTTT; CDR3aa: CASSPLRGTNEKLFF
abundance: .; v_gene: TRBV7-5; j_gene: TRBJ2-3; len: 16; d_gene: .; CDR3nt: TGTGCTAGCAGCTTAGGAGTAGCGGGTCTCACAGATACGCAGTATTTT; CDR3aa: CASSLGVAGLTDTQYF
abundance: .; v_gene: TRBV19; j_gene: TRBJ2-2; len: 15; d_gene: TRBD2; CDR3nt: TGTGCCAGTAGTATCGCCCGACTAGCGGGAGGGGAGCTGTTTTTT; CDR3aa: CASSIARLAGGELFF
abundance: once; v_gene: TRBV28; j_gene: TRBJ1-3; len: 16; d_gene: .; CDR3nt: TGTGCCAGCAGTTCCCTGGGGGGAGGGAATGGAAACACCATATATTTT; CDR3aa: CASSSLGGGNGNTIYF
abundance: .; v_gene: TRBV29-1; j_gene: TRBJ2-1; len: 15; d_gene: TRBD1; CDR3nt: TGCAGCGGGGGGGCTGGACAGGGTGAGAGGAATGAGCAGTTCTTC; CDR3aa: CSGGAGQGERNEQFF
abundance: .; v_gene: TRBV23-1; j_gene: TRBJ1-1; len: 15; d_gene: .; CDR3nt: TGCGCCAGCAGCCAACCCGGGACACCGAACACTGAAGCTTTCTTT; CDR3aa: CASSQPGTPNTEAFF
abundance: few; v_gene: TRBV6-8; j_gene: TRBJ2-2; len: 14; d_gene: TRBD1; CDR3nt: TGTGCCAGCAAGGACAGGGTGAACACCGGGGAGCTGTTTTTT; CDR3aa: CASKDRVNTGELFF
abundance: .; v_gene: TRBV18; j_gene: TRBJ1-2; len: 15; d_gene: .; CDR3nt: TGTGCCAGCTCACCGACCGGGGGTTTAAACTATGGCTACACCTTC; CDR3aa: CASSPTGGLNYGYTF
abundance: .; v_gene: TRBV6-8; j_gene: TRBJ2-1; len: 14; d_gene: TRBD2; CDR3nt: TGTGCCATCAGCCGGACTAGCGGGGGGAATGAGCAGTTCTTC; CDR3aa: CAISRTSGGNEQFF
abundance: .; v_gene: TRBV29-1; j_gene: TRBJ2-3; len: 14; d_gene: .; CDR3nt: TGCAGCGTTGAGAGAGGATTTGGCACAGATACGCAGTATTTT; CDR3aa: CSVERGFGTDTQYF
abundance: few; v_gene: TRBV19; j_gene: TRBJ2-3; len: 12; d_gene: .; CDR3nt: TGTGCCAGTAGTATACCAAGGCAGCCCCAGTATTTT; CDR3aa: CASSIPRQPQYF
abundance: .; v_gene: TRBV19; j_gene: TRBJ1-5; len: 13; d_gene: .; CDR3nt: TGTGCCAGTAGTAGCCAGGGCCTTAGGCCCCAGCATTTT; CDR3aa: CASSSQGLRPQHF
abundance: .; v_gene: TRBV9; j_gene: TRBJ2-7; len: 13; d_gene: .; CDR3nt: TGTGCCAGCAGCGCAGGGTCGGGGGTCGAGCAGTACTTC; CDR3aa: CASSAGSGVEQYF
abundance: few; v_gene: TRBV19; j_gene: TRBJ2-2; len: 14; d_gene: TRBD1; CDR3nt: TGTGCCAGTAGGGGACAGGGGAGGGCCGGGGAGCTGTTTTTT; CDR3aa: CASRGQGRAGELFF
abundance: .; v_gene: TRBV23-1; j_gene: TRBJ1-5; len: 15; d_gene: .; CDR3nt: TGCGCCAGCAGCCAAGGAGTAGGGCGGAATCAGCCCCAGCATTTT; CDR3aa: CASSQGVGRNQPQHF
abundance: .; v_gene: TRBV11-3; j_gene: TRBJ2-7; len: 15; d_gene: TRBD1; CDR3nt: TGTGCCAGCAGCTTCGCGGACAGGAGCTCCTACGAGCAGTACTTC; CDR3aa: CASSFADRSSYEQYF
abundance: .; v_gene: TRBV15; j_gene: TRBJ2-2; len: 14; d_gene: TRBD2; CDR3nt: TGTGCCACCAGGGGCGGGAGGGCCGCCGGGGAGCTGTTTTTT; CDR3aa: CATRGGRAAGELFF
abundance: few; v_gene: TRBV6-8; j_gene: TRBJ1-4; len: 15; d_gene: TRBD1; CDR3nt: TGTGCCAGCAGTTTGGACAGGGGTCATTATGAAAAACTGTTTTTT; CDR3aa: CASSLDRGHYEKLFF
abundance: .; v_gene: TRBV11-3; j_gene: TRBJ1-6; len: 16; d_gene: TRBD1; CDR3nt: TGTGCCAGCAGCCCTGGCCGACAGGGGGCGAATTCACCCCTCCACTTT; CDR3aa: CASSPGRQGANSPLHF
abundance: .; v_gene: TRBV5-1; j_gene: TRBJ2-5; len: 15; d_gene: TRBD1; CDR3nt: TGCGCCAGCAGCTGGGGGACAGGCCGACAAGAGACCCAGTACTTC; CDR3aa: CASSWGTGRQETQYF
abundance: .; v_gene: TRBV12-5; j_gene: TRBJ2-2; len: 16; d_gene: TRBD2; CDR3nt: TGTGCCAGCACCTCCTTCGGGCGGGAGGACACCGGGGAGCTGTTTTTT; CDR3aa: CASTSFGREDTGELFF
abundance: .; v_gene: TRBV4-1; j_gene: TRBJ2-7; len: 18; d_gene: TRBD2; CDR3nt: TGCGCCAGCAGCCAAGGGCAAACCGAGACTAGCGCTTCCTACGAGCAGTACTTC; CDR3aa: CASSQGQTETSASYEQYF
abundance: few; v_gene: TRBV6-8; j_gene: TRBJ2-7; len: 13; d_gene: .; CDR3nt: TGTGCCAGCGGAGAGGGACCCTTCTACGAGCAGTACTTC; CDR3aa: CASGEGPFYEQYF
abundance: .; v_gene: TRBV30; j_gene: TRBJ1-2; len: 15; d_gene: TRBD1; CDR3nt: TGTGCCTGGAGTGTTAAGACAGGGGGTGGATATGGCTACACCTTC; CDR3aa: CAWSVKTGGGYGYTF
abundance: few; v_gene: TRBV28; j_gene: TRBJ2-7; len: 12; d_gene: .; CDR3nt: TGTGCCAGCAGTTTCCAGAACTACGAGCAGTACTTC; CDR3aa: CASSFQNYEQYF
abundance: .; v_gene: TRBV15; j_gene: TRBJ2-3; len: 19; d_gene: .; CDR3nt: TGTGCCACCAGCAGAGAGATAATGGTCAGGGCTAAAGTTTCGGATACGCAGTATTTT; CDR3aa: CATSREIMVRAKVSDTQYF
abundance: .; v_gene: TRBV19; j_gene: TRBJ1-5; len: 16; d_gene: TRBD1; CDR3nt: TGTGCCAGTAGTGCCCGAACAGGGGGCGAGGGTCAGCCCCAGCATTTT; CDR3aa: CASSARTGGEGQPQHF
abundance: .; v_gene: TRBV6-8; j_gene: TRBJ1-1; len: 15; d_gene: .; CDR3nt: TGTGCCAGCAGAAGGGCCCAATGGATGAACACTGAAGCTTTCTTT; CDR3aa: CASRRAQWMNTEAFF
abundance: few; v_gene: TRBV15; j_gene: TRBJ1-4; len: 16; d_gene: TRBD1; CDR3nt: TGTGCCACCAGCAGAGGCTTAGTACAGGGGGGAGAAAAACTGTTTTTT; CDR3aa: CATSRGLVQGGEKLFF
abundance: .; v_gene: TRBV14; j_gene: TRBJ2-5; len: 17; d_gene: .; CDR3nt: TGTGCCAGCAGCCAAGATCATAGGTTCGGGACTCAAGAGACCCAGTACTTC; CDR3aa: CASSQDHRFGTQETQYF
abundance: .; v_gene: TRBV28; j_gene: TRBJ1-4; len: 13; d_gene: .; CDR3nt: TGTGCCAGCAGACCCCGGCAGAGAGAAAAACTGTTTTTT; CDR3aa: CASRPRQREKLFF